The entry below describes one T cell receptor beta chain. Its antigen target is currently unknown. No per-base quality is available; no much larger clone lies one base away. This entry is derived from a study (dated by TCRdb to 2013 to 2016). At the level of the whole study: The study set out to test whether tumor-infiltrating Tregs in breast cancer get recruited from blood Tregs or are instead converted in situ from other CD4+ T cell subsets.

Paper-wide results and their limitations: Tumor memory CD4+ T cell TCR gene usage clustered with blood and lymph node memory CD4+ cells and lymph node naive CD4+ cells. Tumor-infiltrating Treg TCR alpha and beta sequences overlapped most with tumor naive CD4+ T cells, then with blood naive CD4+ T cells. The validation in the larger cohort was limited to a single TCR beta V-J rearrangement instead of whole repertoires.

Inclusive of the bounding cysteine and phenylalanine, the CDR3 is 15 residues long. CDR3 DNA is the only sequence kept; it has 45 bases, read in frame from the first base. According to the germline V gene, CDR1 reads SGDLS and CDR2 reads YYNGEE. V sheds 0 bases and J sheds 3 bases, leaving 12 bases between their ends. Full-length TCR variable regions were amplified by 5' RACE PCR using constant-region reverse primers, and then by semi-nested PCR using Nested Universal Primer A. The ReliaPrep RNA Cell Miniprep System was used to extract total RNA, which was then reverse transcribed into 5'RACE-ready cDNA with the SMARTer RACE 5'/3' Kit. Full-length TCR alpha and beta libraries were barcoded with multiplex adaptors and sequenced on an Illumina MiSeq. In the authors' own workflow: For each of nine subset-tissue groups, sequencing data from the five patients were combined, and the groups were compared by unsupervised clustering of TCR gene usage. Repertoire similarity was calculated with the Morisita-Horn index, weighting shared sequences by their contribution to each repertoire. TCRdb trimmed public reads at Q25 via fastp, called clones via MiXCR and kept in-frame beta chains. Duplicate CDR3 protein sequences are folded into a single record with the most common DNA and genes. TCRdb's processing, not the study's, gives the V and J calls here. Present in this sample are roughly 50,000 distinct CDR3 sequences, around 24% of which were seen just once. The ten biggest clones cover 2.5% to 4% of the sample.

To purify naive CD4+ T cells, the Miltenyi Naive CD4+ T Cell Isolation kit was used, and CD25 microbeads served to deplete Tregs. Tregs, naive and memory CD4+ T cells from tumor, blood and ipsilateral draining lymph nodes of five breast cancer patients underwent full-length TCR alpha and beta sequencing. Tumor tissue and lymph nodes obtained from ipsilateral axillary dissection were perfused with PBS, minced and then digested with collagenase I and hyaluronidase. FACS confirmed that the sorted cell populations were more than 90% pure. The receptor comes from a female donor with breast cancer. Sequences were obtained from tumor-infiltrating naive CD4+ T cells sorted from the breast tumor. This sample's cell subset or site label indicates: naive CD4+ T cells, CD4+CD45RA+CD25-. The chain couples TRBV9 to TRBJ1-2; matching of 5 bases hints at TRBD1 as the D gene. The CDR3 protein: CASSVDPATDYGYTF. The DNA reads as follows: TGTGCCAGCAGCGTAGATCCAGCGACAGACTATGGCTACACCTTC. With the portions outside the CDR3 filled from the reference TRBV9 and TRBJ1-2 genes, the complete variable region becomes DSGVTQTPKHLITATGQRVTLRCSPRSGDLSVYWYQQSLDQGLQFLIQYYNGEERAKGNILERFSAQQFPDLHSELNLSSLELGDSALYFCASSVDPATDYGYTFGSGTRLTVV.